Each of the 26 T cell receptor beta chains below was sequenced from the same sample in a study of cytomegalovirus exposure and HLA in healthy donors. It was with 60 Vbeta and 13 Jbeta primers that the PCR ran. The protocol was immunoSEQ multiplex PCR, while the TCRdb copy is restricted to in-frame clones and leaves out a portion. The table shows about 200,000 clones, with about 81% occurring only once. The source material was PBMCs. The receptors here all came from a man younger than 35 in good health and CMV-seronegative.

V and J are TRBV18 and TRBJ2-7; TRBD1 agrees at 7 bases. V trimming: 10 bases; J trimming: 0 bases; junction bases outside the gene matches: 9. Germline CDR1 KGHSH, CDR2 LQKENI. The CDR3 totals 14 residues. The CDR3 nucleotides are TGTGCCAACTCCCCTGACAGGGTCTCCTACGAGCAGTACTTC. It translates to CANSPDRVSYEQYF.

V gene TRBV10-3 combines with J gene TRBJ1-2; perhaps TRBD1 as D (5 bases). V lost 8 bases to trimming and J lost 5 bases, with 15 bases between them. The length of the CDR3 is 13 residues. Germline CDR1 reads ENHRY; CDR2 reads SYGVKD. CDR3: CAIPRQSPYGYTF. The CDR3 nucleotides are TGTGCCATCCCTCGACAGAGTCCTTATGGCTACACCTTC.

The CDR3 region is CATEGQGLPGANVLTF. The DNA for the CDR3 is TGTGCCACCGAGGGACAGGGGTTACCTGGGGCCAACGTCCTGACTTTC. This rearrangement joins TRBV19 to TRBJ2-6; 10 nucleotides match TRBD1. The germline gives CDR1 LNHDA, CDR2 SQIVND (reference sequence). The CDR3 totals 16 residues. Germline trimming cut 10 bases from V and 2 bases from J; bases unmatched to any gene: 8.

This chain connects TRBV15 to TRBJ2-5; TRBD2 aligns across 9 bases. The CDR3 extends over 16 amino acids. Germline V CDR1 and CDR2: LNHNV, YYDKDF (reference sequence). V trimming: 4 bases; J trimming: 4 bases; junction bases outside the gene matches: 10. CDR3 DNA: TGTGCCACCAGCAAACGGGCACGAGCGGGAGGAGAGACCCAGTACTTC. Its translation is CATSKRARAGGETQYF.

The chain is built from TRBV28 and TRBJ2-1, with TRBD1 matching 8 bases. The CDR3 extends over 15 amino acids. J was trimmed by 7 bases and V by 6 bases; bases with no gene match: 11. In germline, CDR1 is MDHEN, CDR2 SYDVKM. The CDR3 bases are TGTGCCAGCAGGGAGACAGGGGATGGGGGTAATGAGCAGTTCTTC. As protein: CASRETGDGGNEQFF.

V usage is TRBV4-3 and J usage is TRBJ1-1; unclear D gene. V lost 4 bases and J lost 5, with 17 bases in between. The CDR3 spans 15 residues. The V gene's germline CDR1 is LGHNA and CDR2 YSLEER. This CDR3 is CASSPRVAGRTEAFF. The CDR3 DNA reads TGCGCCAGCAGCCCAAGGGTGGCGGGGAGGACTGAAGCTTTCTTT.

The chain has TRBV9 and TRBJ2-2, with 8 bases lining up with TRBD1. Germline CDR1 and CDR2: SGDLS and YYNGEE. V was clipped by 3 bases and J by 4 bases; unmatched bases: 5. The CDR3 is made up of 15 amino acids. The CDR3 DNA reads TGTGCCAGCAGCGCCTCAGGGGGCGGCACCGGGGAGCTGTTTTTT. This encodes CASSASGGGTGELFF.

There are a few counts of this clone. The chain couples TRBV29-1 to TRBJ2-3, with a tentative D call TRBD1 (8 bases). CDR3 length: 16 amino acids. CDR1 and CDR2 from the germline V gene are SQVTM and ANQGSEA. Trimming cost V 1 base and J 3 bases, with 17 bases left between them. The CDR3 here is CSVEGRDRGGTDTQYF. The CDR3 DNA reads as TGCAGCGTTGAAGGCCGAGACAGGGGAGGGACAGATACGCAGTATTTT.

V is TRBV7-8 and J is TRBJ2-7; the D gene is possibly TRBD1 (6 bases). Trimming pared 5 bases from V and 0 bases from J, leaving 11 bases between. In germline, CDR1 is SGHVS, CDR2 FQNEAQ. The CDR3 extends over 14 amino acids. As DNA, the CDR3 is TGTGCCAGCAGCCCGCGGACAGCCTCCTACGAGCAGTACTTC. It is translated as CASSPRTASYEQYF.

The chain has TRBV5-1 and TRBJ2-1; TRBD1 aligns across 7 bases. Germline V gene sequence: CDR1 SGHRS, CDR2 YFSETQ. Trimming took 5 bases from V and 7 from J; bases not matched to a gene: 9. CDR3 length equals 14 residues. CDR3 DNA sequence: TGCGCCAGCAGTCTACCGGGACAGCAGAATGAGCAGTTCTTC. Translated: CASSLPGQQNEQFF. Complete variable domain (other parts from reference TRBV5-1 and TRBJ2-1): KAGVTQTPRYLIKTRGQQVTLSCSPISGHRSVSWYQQTPGQGLQFLFEYFSETQRNKGNFPGRFSGRQFSNSRSEMNVSTLELGDSALYLCASSLPGQQNEQFFGPGTRLTVL.

This chain links TRBV6-1 with TRBJ1-1, with D unresolved. This CDR3 has 13 residues. Trimming removed 6 bases at V and 7 bases at J, with 15 bases between. Germline lookup yields CDR1 MNHNS and CDR2 SASEGT. CDR3 DNA sequence: TGTGCCAGCAGCTTTGAGTTGTCTCGTGAAGCTTTCTTT. Protein sequence: CASSFELSREAFF.

Only a few counts were recorded for this clone. The CDR3 DNA reads TGTGCCAGCAGCTTAGCGGGCGGACACCACTTGGGCTACACCTTC. Translated: CASSLAGGHHLGYTF. The chain uses TRBV7-6 and TRBJ1-2; the D gene is possibly TRBD1 (5 bases). The CDR3 has 15 amino acids. Germline V gives CDR1 SGHVS, CDR2 FNYEAQ. V lost 0 bases, J lost 8 bases, and 16 bases lay in between.

A few counts support this clone. The chain is built from TRBV6-1 and TRBJ2-3, with 7 bases fitting TRBD1. CDR3 length: 15 residues. The germline CDR1 and CDR2 sequences are MNHNS and SASEGT. Unmatched junction bases numbered 8, after V lost 5 bases and J lost 3 bases. The CDR3 DNA follows: TGTGCCAGCAGTAGTCCGGGACAGCCTACAGATACGCAGTATTTT. It is translated as CASSSPGQPTDTQYF.

The rearrangement uses TRBV4-3 and TRBJ2-3; D perhaps matches TRBD2 (5 bases). CDR1 and CDR2 (germline): LGHNA, YSLEER. The CDR3 is 15 amino acids. Trimming stripped 1 base from V and 3 bases from J, with 11 bases between. The CDR3 protein is CASSQVTRETDTQYF. The CDR3 DNA follows: TGCGCCAGCAGCCAAGTAACTAGGGAGACAGATACGCAGTATTTT.

The V and J genes are TRBV27 and TRBJ2-2, with a tentative D call TRBD1 (6 bases). Trimming removed 8 bases at V and 5 bases at J, with 18 bases between. The CDR3 has 15 residues. Germline V gene data show CDR1 as MNHEY and CDR2 as SMNVEV (reference sequence). The CDR3 protein is CASYPDPGVTGELFF. The CDR3 DNA reads TGTGCCAGCTACCCCGATCCAGGGGTGACCGGGGAGCTGTTTTTT.

The rearrangement links TRBV9 to TRBJ2-2; TRBD2 might be the D (6 bases). The CDR3 covers 13 residues. The germline gives CDR1 SGDLS, CDR2 YYNGEE. Trimming stripped 0 bases from V and 8 bases from J, with 8 bases between. The CDR3 protein is CASSVEGTGELFF. CDR3 DNA sequence: TGTGCCAGCAGCGTAGAAGGGACTGGGGAGCTGTTTTTT.

The rearrangement joins TRBV9 to TRBJ2-1; 9 bases fit TRBD1. Trimming at V came to 1 base and at J to 6 bases, leaving 8 bases not matched to a gene. This CDR3 region has 16 residues. CDR1 is SGDLS and CDR2 is YYNGEE in the germline V gene. The chain's CDR3 is CASSVWLGQGSNEQFF. CDR3 nucleotide sequence: TGTGCCAGCAGCGTATGGTTAGGACAGGGGAGCAATGAGCAGTTCTTC.

The genes are TRBV18 and TRBJ2-7; D not resolved. The CDR3 length is 14 residues. The germline V and J ends were trimmed by 3 bases and 3 bases, with 12 bases remaining between them. Looked up from germline, CDR1 is KGHSH and CDR2 is LQKENI. The CDR3 DNA reads TGTGCCAGCTCACCTTCCCCAGGTGACTACGAGCAGTACTTC. This gives the protein CASSPSPGDYEQYF.

The chain employs TRBV19 and TRBJ2-3; 8 bases agree with TRBD2. Germline V gene data show CDR1 as LNHDA and CDR2 as SQIVND (reference sequence). Trimming at V came to 7 bases and at J to 2 bases, leaving 5 bases not matched to a gene. The CDR3 spans 14 residues. CDR3 sequence (DNA): TGTGCCAGTAACCGGGGGGGGTTCACAGATACGCAGTATTTT. It encodes CASNRGGFTDTQYF. Variable domain in full (rest from reference TRBV19 and TRBJ2-3): DGGITQSPKYLFRKEGQNVTLSCEQNLNHDAMYWYRQDPGQGLRLIYYSQIVNDFQKGDIAEGYSVSREKKESFPLTVTSAQKNPTAFYLCASNRGGFTDTQYFGPGTRLTVL.

This chain joins TRBV14 and TRBJ2-3; 7 bases line up with TRBD2. CDR1 is SGHDN, CDR2 FVKESK, per germline. The CDR3 contains 17 residues. Trimming at V came to 0 bases and at J to 5 bases, leaving 11 bases not matched to a gene. In DNA form, the CDR3 reads TGTGCCAGCAGCCAAGACTCCCGCGGGAGATCAGGAGATACGCAGTATTTT. Residues: CASSQDSRGRSGDTQYF.

This clone has only a few counts. The chain employs TRBV19 and TRBJ1-4, with TRBD1 as a possible D gene (5 bases). The germline V gene has CDR1 LNHDA and CDR2 SQIVND (reference sequence). The CDR3 covers 15 residues. V dropped 6 bases and J dropped 3 bases, with 14 bases sitting between them. CDR3: CASRVRPGSNEKLFF. DNA for the CDR3: TGTGCCAGTAGAGTGAGGCCAGGGTCTAATGAAAAACTGTTTTTT.

J is TRBJ2-1 and V is TRBV28; 7 bases are a match to TRBD1. Germline CDR1 and CDR2: MDHEN and SYDVKM. The CDR3 length is 16 residues. Unmatched junction bases numbered 15, after V lost 6 bases and J lost 7 bases. CDR3 protein: CASRWVRDRLTNEQFF. The CDR3, as DNA: TGTGCCAGCAGGTGGGTCCGGGACAGACTTACAAATGAGCAGTTCTTC.

The J gene is TRBJ1-2, the V gene TRBV4-3; D call uncertain. The CDR3 extends over 13 amino acids. Germline CDR1 and CDR2: LGHNA and YSLEER. The germline V and J ends were trimmed by 0 bases and 4 bases, with 6 bases remaining between them. The CDR3 spells CASSQDTVYGYTF. CDR3 bases: TGCGCCAGCAGCCAAGATACGGTCTATGGCTACACCTTC.

A single count supports this clone. The gene calls are TRBV29-1 and TRBJ2-7, with a tentative D call TRBD1 (6 bases). Germline-derived CDR1 and CDR2 are SQVTM and ANQGSEA. V lost 8 bases and J 3 bases, leaving 14 bases between the germline ends. The CDR3 extends over 12 amino acids. CDR3 DNA sequence: TGCAGCTCCTTCAGACAGGACTACGAGCAGTACTTC. It specifies CSSFRQDYEQYF.

V is TRBV27 and J is TRBJ2-2; 9 nucleotides align to TRBD2. The V gene end was trimmed by 0 bases and the J gene end by 4 bases; junction bases not matched to a gene: 3. Germline values: CDR1 MNHEY, CDR2 SMNVEV (reference sequence). The CDR3 is 16 amino acids. This CDR3 is CASSLSGLAGTGELFF. In DNA form, the CDR3 reads TGTGCCAGCAGTTTATCGGGACTAGCTGGCACCGGGGAGCTGTTTTTT.

The chain has TRBV29-1 and TRBJ2-7, with D tentatively TRBD2 (6 bases). The germline V gene has CDR1 SQVTM and CDR2 ANQGSEA. Trimming took off 7 bases at V and 6 bases at J, with 16 bases between the two ends. This CDR3 has 12 amino acids. In DNA form, the CDR3 reads TGCAGCGGGGGGGATTTCGGCAGCGAGCAGTACTTC. It encodes CSGGDFGSEQYF.